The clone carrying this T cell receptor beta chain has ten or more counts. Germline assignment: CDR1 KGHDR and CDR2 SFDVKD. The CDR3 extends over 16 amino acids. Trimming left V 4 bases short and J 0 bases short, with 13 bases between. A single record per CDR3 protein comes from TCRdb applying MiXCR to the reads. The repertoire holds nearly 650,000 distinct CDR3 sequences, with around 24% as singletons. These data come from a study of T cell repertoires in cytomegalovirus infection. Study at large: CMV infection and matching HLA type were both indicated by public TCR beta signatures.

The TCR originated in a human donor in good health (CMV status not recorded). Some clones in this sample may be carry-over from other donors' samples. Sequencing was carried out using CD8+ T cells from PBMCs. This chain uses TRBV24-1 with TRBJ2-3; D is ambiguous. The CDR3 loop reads CATSDRDTDSTDTQYF. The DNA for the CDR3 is TGTGCCACCAGTGACAGAGACACAGATAGCACAGATACGCAGTATTTT.